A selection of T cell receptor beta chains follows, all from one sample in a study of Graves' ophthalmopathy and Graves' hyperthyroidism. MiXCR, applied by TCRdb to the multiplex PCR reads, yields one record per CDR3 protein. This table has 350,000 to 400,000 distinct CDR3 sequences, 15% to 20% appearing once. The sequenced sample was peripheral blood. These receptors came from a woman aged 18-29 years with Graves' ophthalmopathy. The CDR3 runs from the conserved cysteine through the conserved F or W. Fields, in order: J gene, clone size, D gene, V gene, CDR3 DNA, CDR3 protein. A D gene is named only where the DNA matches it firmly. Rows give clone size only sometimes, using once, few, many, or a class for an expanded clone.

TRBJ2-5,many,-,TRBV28,TGTGCCAGCAGTTTATCCGACTACCGAGAGACCCAGTACTTC,CASSLSDYRETQYF
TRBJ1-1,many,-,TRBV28,TGTGCCAGCAGTACCCTCGGGTCGAGTGAAGCTTTCTTT,CASSTLGSSEAFF
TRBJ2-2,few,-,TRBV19,TGTGCCAGTAGTGTCACCCCGCCCACAGTTACGAACACCGGGGAGCTGTTTTTT,CASSVTPPTVTNTGELFF
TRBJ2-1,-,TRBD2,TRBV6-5,TGTGCCAGCAGTTTAGGACTAGCGGGACCCCACAATGAGCAGTTCTTC,CASSLGLAGPHNEQFF
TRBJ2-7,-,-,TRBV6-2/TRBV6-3,TGTGCCAGCAGTTACTCGGGGCAGCAGATGGCTTACGAGCAGTACTTC,CASSYSGQQMAYEQYF
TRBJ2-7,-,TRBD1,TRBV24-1,TGTGCCACCAGTGATAGGACAGGGAGTGTCTACGAGCAGTACTTC,CATSDRTGSVYEQYF
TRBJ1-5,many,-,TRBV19,TGTGCCAGTAGCACTAGGCCCGCCGGCCAGCCCCAGCATTTT,CASSTRPAGQPQHF
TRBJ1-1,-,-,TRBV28,TGTGCCAGCAGATTCTTTAGTGGCGACACGAACACTGAAGCTTTCTTT,CASRFFSGDTNTEAFF
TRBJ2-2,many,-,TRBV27,TGTGCCAGCCGGGACTCAACGAACACCGGGGAGCTGTTTTTT,CASRDSTNTGELFF
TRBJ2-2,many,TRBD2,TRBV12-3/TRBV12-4,TGTGCCAGCAGCCCTAGCGGGAGATGGGACACCGGGGAGTTGTTTTTT,CASSPSGRWDTGELFF
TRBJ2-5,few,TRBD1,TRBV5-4,TGTGCCAGCAGCGAACGGAGGAACAGGGGTGAGACCCAGTACTTC,CASSERRNRGETQYF
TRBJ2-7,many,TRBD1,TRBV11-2,TGTGCCAGCAGGACTAGGACAGGGCGGACCAACGAGCAGTACTTC,CASRTRTGRTNEQYF
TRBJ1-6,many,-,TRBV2,TGTGCCAGCGAAGGCAGCTTTAATTCACCCCTCCACTTT,CASEGSFNSPLHF
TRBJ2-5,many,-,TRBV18,TGTGCCAGCTCACCAGGGTCCACCGGAGAGACCCAGTACTTC,CASSPGSTGETQYF
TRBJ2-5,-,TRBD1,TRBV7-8,TGTGCCAGCAGCTTAACGTTCAACAGGGGGGAAGAGACCCAGTACTTC,CASSLTFNRGEETQYF
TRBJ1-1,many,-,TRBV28,TGTGCCAGCGAGAAGAGTCAGACTGAAGCTTTCTTT,CASEKSQTEAFF
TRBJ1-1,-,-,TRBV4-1,TGCGCCAGCAGCCAAGAATCGTCCAAGAACACTGAAGCTTTCTTT,CASSQESSKNTEAFF
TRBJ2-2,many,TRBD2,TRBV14,TGTGCCAGCAGCCAAGTAGCGGGAGGGCCAACCGGGGAGCTGTTTTTT,CASSQVAGGPTGELFF
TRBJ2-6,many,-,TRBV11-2,TGTGCCAGCAGCCTTGCCCGTGGGGGCGCTGGGGCCAACGTCCTGACTTTC,CASSLARGGAGANVLTF
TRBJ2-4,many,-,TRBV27,TGTGCCAGCAGTTTCCTTGGGCCGACCCGGCGAGACATTCAGTACTTC,CASSFLGPTRRDIQYF
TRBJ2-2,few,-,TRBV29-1,TGCAGCGCCCGAGGGGGGGGGGCCGGGGAGCTGTTTTTT,CSARGGGAGELFF
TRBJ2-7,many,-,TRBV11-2,TGTGCCAGCAGCTTAATGTCAGGGGGGTCCTACGAGCAGTACTTC,CASSLMSGGSYEQYF
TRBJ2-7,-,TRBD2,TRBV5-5,TGTGCCAGCAGCTTGGCCCCTAGCGGGGGGACCTACGAGCAGTACTTC,CASSLAPSGGTYEQYF
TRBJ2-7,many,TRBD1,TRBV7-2,TGTGCCAGCAGCTTCCGGGACAGCCCCTCACTCGAGCAGTACTTC,CASSFRDSPSLEQYF
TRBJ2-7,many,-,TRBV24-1,TGTGCCACCAGTGATTCCAGGGGCTTGGGCGACGAGCAGTACTTC,CATSDSRGLGDEQYF
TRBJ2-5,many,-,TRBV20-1,TGCAGTGCCCGGGACCGTCGGGAGACCCAGTACTTC,CSARDRRETQYF
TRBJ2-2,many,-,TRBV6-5,TGTGCCAGCAGTTACTCCCCAGTGTTAGACACCGGGGAGCTGTTTTTT,CASSYSPVLDTGELFF
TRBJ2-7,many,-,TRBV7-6,TGTGCCAGCAGCTTAGAGCTCGGCAGCAACGGCAACTACGAGCAGTACTTC,CASSLELGSNGNYEQYF
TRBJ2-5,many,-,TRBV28,TGTGCCAGCAGTTTACCCCTCGGCCCCCAAGAGACCCAGTACTTC,CASSLPLGPQETQYF
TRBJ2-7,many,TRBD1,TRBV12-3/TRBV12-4,TGTGCCAGCACCCGGGACAGATCCTACGAGCAGTACTTC,CASTRDRSYEQYF
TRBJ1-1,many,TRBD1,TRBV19,TGTGCCAGTGGCTCCAGGGGGGGCCTTAACACTGAAGCTTTCTTT,CASGSRGGLNTEAFF
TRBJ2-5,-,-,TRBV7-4,TGTGCCAGCAGCTTAATTGGCCCGCCTGATGGAGAGACCCAGTACTTC,CASSLIGPPDGETQYF
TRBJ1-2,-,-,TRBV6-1,TGTGCCAGCAGAGGAGAGAACTATGGCTACACCTTC,CASRGENYGYTF
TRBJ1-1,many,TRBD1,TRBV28,TGTGCCAGCAGTTTATCGTCAGGGGGTCTGTCTGAAGCTTTCTTT,CASSLSSGGLSEAFF
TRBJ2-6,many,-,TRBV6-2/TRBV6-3,TGTGCCAGCATCCCCGCTTGGGGGGCCAACGTCCTGACTTTC,CASIPAWGANVLTF
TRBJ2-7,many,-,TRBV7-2,TGTGCCAGCAGCTTAGGGGCAGGCGTTGGCGAGCAGTACTTC,CASSLGAGVGEQYF
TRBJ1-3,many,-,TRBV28,TGTGCCAGTAGCACGGTGTTCGGAAACACCATATATTTT,CASSTVFGNTIYF
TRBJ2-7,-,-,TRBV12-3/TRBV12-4,TGTGCCAGCAGTGTCGCGAGAGGACCCACCTCCGAGCAGTACTTC,CASSVARGPTSEQYF
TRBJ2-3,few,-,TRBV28,TGTGCCAGCAGTCCCCTAGGGCTCCTCCGATTCACAGATACGCAGTATTTT,CASSPLGLLRFTDTQYF
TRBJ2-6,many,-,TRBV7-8,TGTGCCAGCAGCCTTGGACGGAGCTCTGGGGCCAACGTCCTGACTTTC,CASSLGRSSGANVLTF
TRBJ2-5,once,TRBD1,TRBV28,TGTGCCAGCACCACCATGACAGGGGTAGAGACCCAGTACTTC,CASTTMTGVETQYF
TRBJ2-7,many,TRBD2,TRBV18,TGTGCCAGCTCACCTAGGACTAGCGCTTTCCACGAGCAGTACTTC,CASSPRTSAFHEQYF